The clone carrying this T cell receptor beta chain was seen a single time. What it binds is unknown. The data originate from a study of shared clonotypes between healthy human individuals. Donors, without exception, were Caucasian adults residing in Nashville, Tennessee. The assay was immunoSEQ multiplex PCR, and TCRdb's table has in-frame clones only and misses some. This table holds roughly 1,000,000 clones, 78% found once. Study conclusions and caveats: Compared with memory subsets, naive subsets generally had larger estimated richness. A handful of donors held about 5% of naive CD4 clonotypes in common.

Sequencing was carried out using memory CD4+ T cells from PBMCs. Subset specified: CD45RA-negative fraction. This receptor was taken from a man younger than 35 in good health. Some clones in this sample may be carry-over from other donors' samples.

CDR3 sequence reads: CASSFLGANNEKLFF. For the CDR3, the DNA is TGTGCCAGCAGTTTTCTCGGGGCGAATAATGAAAAACTGTTTTTT. V and J are TRBV28 and TRBJ1-4, with D possibly TRBD1 on 5 matching bases. Germline CDR1 and CDR2: MDHEN and SYDVKM. The length of the CDR3 is 15 residues. V lost 3 bases, J lost 4 bases, and 12 bases lay in between.